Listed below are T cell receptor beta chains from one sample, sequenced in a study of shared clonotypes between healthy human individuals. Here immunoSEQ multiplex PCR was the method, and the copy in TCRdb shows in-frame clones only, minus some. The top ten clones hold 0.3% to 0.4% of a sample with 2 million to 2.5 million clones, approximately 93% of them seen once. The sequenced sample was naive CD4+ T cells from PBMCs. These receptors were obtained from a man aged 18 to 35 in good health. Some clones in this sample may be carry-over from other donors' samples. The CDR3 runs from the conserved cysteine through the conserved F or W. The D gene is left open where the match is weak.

CDR3nt: TGTGCCAGCAGGTCCGGGGGGAGGGCCGGGGCCGAGCAGTACTTC
CDR3aa: CASRSGGRAGAEQYF
d_gene: TRBD2
j_gene: TRBJ2-7
v_gene: TRBV6-5

CDR3nt: TGTGCCAGCAGCGTATCACCTACCGGGGAGCTGTTTTTT
CDR3aa: CASSVSPTGELFF
d_gene: NA
j_gene: TRBJ2-2
v_gene: TRBV9

CDR3nt: TGTGCCAGCAGCCCCGGGAGGGACAATGAGCAGTTCTTC
CDR3aa: CASSPGRDNEQFF
d_gene: TRBD2
j_gene: TRBJ2-1
v_gene: TRBV7-2

CDR3nt: TGTGCCACCAGCAGAGATCGGTTATTGGGGGCTAGAGAAAAACTGTTTTTT
CDR3aa: CATSRDRLLGAREKLFF
d_gene: NA
j_gene: TRBJ1-4
v_gene: TRBV15

CDR3nt: TGTGCCAGGGGAGAGGACCTACTCTATGGCTACACCTTC
CDR3aa: CARGEDLLYGYTF
d_gene: NA
j_gene: TRBJ1-2
v_gene: TRBV5-3

CDR3nt: TGTGCCAGCAGCCAAGGGGGGTTTAGGAGCACAGATACGCAGTATTTT
CDR3aa: CASSQGGFRSTDTQYF
d_gene: NA
j_gene: TRBJ2-3
v_gene: TRBV11-3

CDR3nt: TGCGCCAGCAGCCAAGGAAACCAACTATTATACAATGAGCAGTTCTTC
CDR3aa: CASSQGNQLLYNEQFF
d_gene: NA
j_gene: TRBJ2-1
v_gene: TRBV4-1

CDR3nt: TGTGCCAGCAGCTTCTCGGGCTTGTCCGGGTACGAGCAGTACTTC
CDR3aa: CASSFSGLSGYEQYF
d_gene: NA
j_gene: TRBJ2-7
v_gene: TRBV7-2

CDR3nt: TGTGCCAGCAGTCCGGGACAGGACCCCTATGGCTACACCTTC
CDR3aa: CASSPGQDPYGYTF
d_gene: TRBD1
j_gene: TRBJ1-2
v_gene: TRBV28

CDR3nt: TGTGCCAGCAGTCTAGACAGTACTGGAAACACCATATATTTT
CDR3aa: CASSLDSTGNTIYF
d_gene: NA
j_gene: TRBJ1-3
v_gene: TRBV25-1

CDR3nt: TGTGCCAGCCGGAGGGCTAGTAGCTACAATGAGCAGTTCTTC
CDR3aa: CASRRASSYNEQFF
d_gene: NA
j_gene: TRBJ2-1
v_gene: TRBV6-5